This T cell receptor beta chain was documented in a study of shared clonotypes between healthy human individuals. For every subset, genomic DNA was evenly distributed across several immunoSEQ plates. Clones were sequenced by immunoSEQ multiplex PCR, and TCRdb holds only the in-frame ones, with some missing. The sample records over 950,000 clones, around 77% being singletons. This clone was seen a single time. V dropped 8 bases and J dropped 6; count of bases not matched to a gene: 13. The length of the CDR3 is 17 residues. Germline V gives CDR1 LNHDA, CDR2 SQIVND (reference sequence). A split of CD4+ cells into CD45RA+ naive and CD45RA-negative memory subsets was performed.

The chain recombines TRBV19 with TRBJ2-2; 12 bases are a match to TRBD2. This TCR came from a man between 18 and 35 years old in good health. Some clones in this sample may be carry-over from other donors' samples. The sequencing input was memory CD4+ T cells from PBMCs. The subset: CD45RA-negative fraction. Here the CDR3 reads CASHTTSGRGRAGELFF. CDR3 nucleotide sequence: TGTGCCAGTCATACGACTAGCGGGAGAGGTAGGGCCGGGGAGCTGTTTTTT.